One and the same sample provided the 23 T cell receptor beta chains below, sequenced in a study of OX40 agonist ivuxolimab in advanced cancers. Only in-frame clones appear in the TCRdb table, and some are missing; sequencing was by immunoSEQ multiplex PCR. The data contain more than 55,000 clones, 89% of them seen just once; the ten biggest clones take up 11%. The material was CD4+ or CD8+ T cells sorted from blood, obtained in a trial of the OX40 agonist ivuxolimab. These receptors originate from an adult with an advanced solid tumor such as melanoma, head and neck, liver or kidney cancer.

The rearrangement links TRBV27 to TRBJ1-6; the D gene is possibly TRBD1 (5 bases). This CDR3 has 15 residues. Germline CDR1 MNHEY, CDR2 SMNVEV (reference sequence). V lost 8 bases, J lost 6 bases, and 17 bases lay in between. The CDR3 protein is CASGLIWGSNSPLHF. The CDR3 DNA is TGTGCCAGCGGGCTCATTTGGGGGTCTAATTCACCCCTCCACTTT.

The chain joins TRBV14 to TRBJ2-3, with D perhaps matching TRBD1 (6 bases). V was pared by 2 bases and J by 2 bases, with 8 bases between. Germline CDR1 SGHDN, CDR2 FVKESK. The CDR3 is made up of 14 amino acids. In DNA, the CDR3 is TGTGCCAGCAGCCAACAGGGGCTCACAGATACGCAGTATTTT. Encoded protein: CASSQQGLTDTQYF.

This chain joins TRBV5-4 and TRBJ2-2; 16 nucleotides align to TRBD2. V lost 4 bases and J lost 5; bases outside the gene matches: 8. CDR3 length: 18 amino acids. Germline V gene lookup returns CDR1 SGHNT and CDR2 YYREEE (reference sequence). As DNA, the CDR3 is TGTGCCAGCAGCCCGGGACTAGCGGGGGGGCCGGGGACCGGGGAGCTGTTTTTT. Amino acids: CASSPGLAGGPGTGELFF.

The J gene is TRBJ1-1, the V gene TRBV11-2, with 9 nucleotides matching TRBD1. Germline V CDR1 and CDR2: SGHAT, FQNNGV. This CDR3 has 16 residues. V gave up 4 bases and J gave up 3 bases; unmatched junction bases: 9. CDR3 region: CASSSGQGSWDTEAFF. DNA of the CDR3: TGTGCCAGCAGCTCGGGACAGGGTAGTTGGGACACTGAAGCTTTCTTT. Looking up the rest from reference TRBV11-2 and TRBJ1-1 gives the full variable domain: EAGVAQSPRYKIIEKRQSVAFWCNPISGHATLYWYQQILGQGPKLLIQFQNNGVVDDSQLPKDRFSAERLKGVDSTLKIQPAKLEDSAVYLCASSSGQGSWDTEAFFGQGTRLTVV.

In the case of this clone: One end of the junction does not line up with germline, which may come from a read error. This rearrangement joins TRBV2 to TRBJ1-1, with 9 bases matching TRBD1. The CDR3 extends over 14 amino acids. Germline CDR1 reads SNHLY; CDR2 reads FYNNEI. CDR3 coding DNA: TGTGCCAGCAATACCCTCCGGGACAGGGTAGGGACGGGATTT. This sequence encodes CASNTLRDRVGTGF. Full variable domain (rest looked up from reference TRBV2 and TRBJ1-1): EPEVTQTPSHQVTQMGQEVILRCVPISNHLYFYWYRQILGQKVEFLVSFYNNEISEKSEIFDDQFSVERPDGSNFTLKIRSTKLEDSAMYFCASNTLRDRVGTGFGQGTRLTVV.

Here the CDR3 reads CASRPIDRATGELFF. In DNA form, the CDR3 reads TGTGCCAGTAGACCGATCGACAGGGCCACCGGGGAGCTGTTTTTT. V gene TRBV19 combines with J gene TRBJ2-2; 7 bases fit TRBD1. In germline, CDR1 is LNHDA, CDR2 SQIVND (reference sequence). The V gene end was trimmed by 6 bases and the J gene end by 4 bases; junction bases not matched to a gene: 8. The CDR3 is 15 amino acids.

The CDR3 coding sequence is TGTGCCAGCAGCGTCCAGGGGGGCGAGCAGTACTTC. It yields the protein CASSVQGGEQYF. The V gene is TRBV9, the J gene TRBJ2-7; perhaps TRBD1 as D (7 bases). The CDR3 extends over 12 amino acids. Trimming removed 2 bases at V and 6 bases at J, with 9 bases between. Germline V lookup: CDR1 SGDLS, CDR2 YYNGEE.

CDR3 protein: CASSLRPGTGELFF. The CDR3 DNA is TGTGCCAGCAGCCTAAGACCGGGCACCGGGGAGCTGTTTTTT. This rearrangement joins TRBV9 to TRBJ2-2, with D uncertain. Between the trimmed V and J ends, which lost 4 bases and 4 bases, there was a span of 11 bases. The CDR3 loop spans 14 amino acids. Germline V gene sequence: CDR1 SGDLS, CDR2 YYNGEE.

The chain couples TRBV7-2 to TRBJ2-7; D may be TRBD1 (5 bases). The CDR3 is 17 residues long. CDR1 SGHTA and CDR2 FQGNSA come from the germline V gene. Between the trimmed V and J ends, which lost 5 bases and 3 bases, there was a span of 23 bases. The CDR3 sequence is CASSGYSTAAGYYEQYF. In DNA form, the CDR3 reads TGTGCCAGCAGCGGCTACTCGACAGCCGCAGGGTACTACGAGCAGTACTTC.

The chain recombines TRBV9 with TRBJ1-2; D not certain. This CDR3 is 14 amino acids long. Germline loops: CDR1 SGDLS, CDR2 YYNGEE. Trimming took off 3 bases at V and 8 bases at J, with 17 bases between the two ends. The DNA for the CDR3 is TGTGCCAGCAGCGCGCCCTCCCTGGGGTTAGGCTACACCTTC. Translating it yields CASSAPSLGLGYTF.

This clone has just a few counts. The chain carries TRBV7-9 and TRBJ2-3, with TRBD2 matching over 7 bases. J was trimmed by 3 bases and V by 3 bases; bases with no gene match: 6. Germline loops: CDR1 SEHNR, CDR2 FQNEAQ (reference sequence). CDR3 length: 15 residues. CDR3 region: CASSLGRAWTDTQYF. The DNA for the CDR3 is TGTGCCAGCAGCTTGGGGAGGGCCTGGACAGATACGCAGTATTTT.

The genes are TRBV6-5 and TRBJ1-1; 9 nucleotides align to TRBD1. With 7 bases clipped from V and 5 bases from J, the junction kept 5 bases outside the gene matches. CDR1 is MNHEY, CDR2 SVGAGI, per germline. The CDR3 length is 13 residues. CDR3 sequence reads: CASKTQGATEAFF. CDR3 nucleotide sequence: TGTGCCAGCAAGACACAGGGGGCGACTGAAGCTTTCTTT.

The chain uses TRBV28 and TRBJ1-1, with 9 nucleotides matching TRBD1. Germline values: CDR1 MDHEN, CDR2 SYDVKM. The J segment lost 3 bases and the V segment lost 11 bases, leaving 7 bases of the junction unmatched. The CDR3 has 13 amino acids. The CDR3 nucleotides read TGTGCCGGTACAGGGGGCTGGGACACTGAAGCTTTCTTT. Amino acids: CAGTGGWDTEAFF. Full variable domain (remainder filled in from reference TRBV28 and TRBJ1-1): DVKVTQSSRYLVKRTGEKVFLECVQDMDHENMFWYRQDPGLGLRLIYFSYDVKMKEKGDIPEGYSVSREKKERFSLILESASTNQTSMYLCAGTGGWDTEAFFGQGTRLTVV.

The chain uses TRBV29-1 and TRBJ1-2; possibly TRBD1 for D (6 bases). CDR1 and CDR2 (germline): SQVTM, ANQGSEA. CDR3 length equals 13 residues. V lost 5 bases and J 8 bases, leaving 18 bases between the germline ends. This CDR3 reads CSVSDSGEIGYTF. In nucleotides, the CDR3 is TGCAGCGTTAGCGACTCAGGGGAGATAGGCTACACCTTC.

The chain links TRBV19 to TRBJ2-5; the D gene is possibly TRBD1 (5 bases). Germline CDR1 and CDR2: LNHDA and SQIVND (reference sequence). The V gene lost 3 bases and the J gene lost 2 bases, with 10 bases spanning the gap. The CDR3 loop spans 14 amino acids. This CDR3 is CASSIVDRQETQYF. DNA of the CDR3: TGTGCCAGTAGTATCGTAGACAGACAAGAGACCCAGTACTTC.

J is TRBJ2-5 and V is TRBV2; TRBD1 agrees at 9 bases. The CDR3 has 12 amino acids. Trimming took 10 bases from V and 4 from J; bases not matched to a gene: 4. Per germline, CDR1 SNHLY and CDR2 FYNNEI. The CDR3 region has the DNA TGTGCCAAACAGGGGGCTTCAGAGACCCAGTACTTC. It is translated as CAKQGASETQYF.

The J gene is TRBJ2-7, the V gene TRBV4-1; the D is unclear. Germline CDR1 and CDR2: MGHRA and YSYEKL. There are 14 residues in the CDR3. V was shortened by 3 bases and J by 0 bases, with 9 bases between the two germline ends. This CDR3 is CASSHLQSSYEQYF. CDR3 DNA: TGCGCCAGCAGCCATTTACAGAGCTCCTACGAGCAGTACTTC.

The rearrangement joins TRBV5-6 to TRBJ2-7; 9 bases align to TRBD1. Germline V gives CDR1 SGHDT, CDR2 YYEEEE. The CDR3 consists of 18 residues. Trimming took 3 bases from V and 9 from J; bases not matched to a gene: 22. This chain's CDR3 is CASSSPHRGQFKSYGQYF. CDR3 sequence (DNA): TGTGCCAGCAGCTCACCCCACAGGGGGCAGTTTAAATCTTATGGGCAGTACTTC. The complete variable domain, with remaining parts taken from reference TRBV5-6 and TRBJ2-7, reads DAGVTQSPTHLIKTRGQQVTLRCSPKSGHDTVSWYQQALGQGPQFIFQYYEEEERQRGNFPDRFSGHQFPNYSSELNVNALLLGDSALYLCASSSPHRGQFKSYGQYFGPGTRLTVT.

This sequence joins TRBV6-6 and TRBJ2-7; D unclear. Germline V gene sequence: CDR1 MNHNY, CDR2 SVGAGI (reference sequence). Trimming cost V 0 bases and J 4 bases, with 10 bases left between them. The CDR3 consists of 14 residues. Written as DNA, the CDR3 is TGTGCCAGCAGTTACTCGACTCCCGGGTACGAGCAGTACTTC. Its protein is CASSYSTPGYEQYF.

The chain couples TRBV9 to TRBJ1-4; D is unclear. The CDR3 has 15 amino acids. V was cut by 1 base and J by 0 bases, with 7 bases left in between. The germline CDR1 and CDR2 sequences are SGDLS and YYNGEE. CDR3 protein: CASSVSASTNEKLFF. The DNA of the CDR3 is TGTGCCAGCAGCGTATCAGCCTCAACTAATGAAAAACTGTTTTTT.

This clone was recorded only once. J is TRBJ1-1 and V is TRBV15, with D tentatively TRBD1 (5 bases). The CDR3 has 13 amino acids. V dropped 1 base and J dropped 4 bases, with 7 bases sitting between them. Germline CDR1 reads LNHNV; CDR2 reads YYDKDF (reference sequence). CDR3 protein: CATSRVGATEAFF. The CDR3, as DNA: TGTGCCACCAGCAGAGTAGGGGCCACTGAAGCTTTCTTT.

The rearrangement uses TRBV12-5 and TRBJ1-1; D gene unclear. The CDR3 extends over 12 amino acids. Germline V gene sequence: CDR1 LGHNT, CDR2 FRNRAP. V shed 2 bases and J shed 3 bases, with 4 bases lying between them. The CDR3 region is CASGLSDTEAFF. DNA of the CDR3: TGTGCTAGTGGTTTGAGTGACACTGAAGCTTTCTTT.

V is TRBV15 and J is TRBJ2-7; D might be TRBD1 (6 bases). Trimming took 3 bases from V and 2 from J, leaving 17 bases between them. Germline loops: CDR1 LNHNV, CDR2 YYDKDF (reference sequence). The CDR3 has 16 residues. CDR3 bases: TGTGCCACCAGCAGCCGACTCGGACAGATTCCCTACGAGCAGTACTTC. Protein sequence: CATSSRLGQIPYEQYF.